Included here is one T cell receptor beta chain sequence, with context. The data originate from a study of blood T cell repertoires in COVID-19. Background on the study: Material from acute and convalescent COVID-19 was sourced from the United States, Italy and Spain. PBMCs, B-cell-depleted T cells, or T cells were the source of the cDNA or gDNA that made up the material.

This CDR3 has 15 amino acids. CDR1 and CDR2 (germline): SGHRS, YFSETQ. The trim removed 3 bases at V and 3 bases at J, leaving 5 bases unmatched. Study processing details: How many nucleated cells were present was estimated from reference gene primer amplification. Libraries were prepared by immunoSEQ multiplex PCR; TCRdb keeps only in-frame clonotypes and omits some of them. That table furnishes V, J and clone size, whereas the DNA furnished D and trimming. The sample lists roughly 100,000 clones, about 90% occurring once. The specimen was peripheral blood. V usage is TRBV5-1 and J usage is TRBJ1-1; 10 bases line up with TRBD1. This receptor was identified in a human donor in a cohort sampled during active COVID-19. Written as DNA, the CDR3 is TGCGCCAGCAGCTCGCTCGGGACAGGGGACACTGAAGCTTTCTTT. Its translation is CASSSLGTGDTEAFF.